The rows below give T cell receptor beta chains drawn from one sample of a study of T-cell reconstitution after alpha-beta-depleted transplantation in children. Via MiXCR, TCRdb re-called the PCR reads, giving one row per CDR3 protein. The table includes around 200,000 distinct CDR3 sequences, 6.5% to 7.5% detected once. The sequenced sample was PBMCs from the stem cell graft donor, obtained from the stem cell graft. The receptors stem from a human donor who donated a stem cell graft to a child with Wiskott-Aldrich syndrome. Both conserved end residues are part of each CDR3. The D gene is left open where the match is weak. The listing skips clone size in some rows; elsewhere it reads once, few, many or a size class.

V: TRBV11-2
J: TRBJ2-7
size: NA
D: TRBD2
DNA: TGTGCCAGCAGCCCCGGGACTAGCGGGGGGGCATATGGCGAGCAGTACTTC
CDR3: CASSPGTSGGAYGEQYF

V: TRBV3-1
J: TRBJ1-5
size: many
D: NA
DNA: TGTGCCAGCAGCCAAGAACAAGGACGCAATCAGCCCCAGCATTTT
CDR3: CASSQEQGRNQPQHF

V: TRBV28
J: TRBJ2-7
size: few
D: NA
DNA: TGTGCCAGCAGTCTTGGGGGAGTTGGGGGGGAGCAGTACTTC
CDR3: CASSLGGVGGEQYF

V: TRBV20-1
J: TRBJ2-3
size: many
D: NA
DNA: TGCAGTGCCGGGGGGGGCAGGGGGCGCGCAGATACGCAGTATTTT
CDR3: CSAGGGRGRADTQYF

V: TRBV30
J: TRBJ1-1
size: few
D: NA
DNA: TGTGCCTGGAGTGTACAGGGAGACACTGAAGCTTTCTTT
CDR3: CAWSVQGDTEAFF

V: TRBV24-1
J: TRBJ2-3
size: few
D: TRBD2
DNA: TGTGCCACCAGTGATCCCTCCCCGGGAGGGGCTACAGATACGCAGTATTTT
CDR3: CATSDPSPGGATDTQYF

V: TRBV6-1
J: TRBJ1-2
size: few
D: NA
DNA: TGTGCCACAGGGCCGGGGGTACGCAAGTCTAATGGCTACACCTTC
CDR3: CATGPGVRKSNGYTF

V: TRBV29-1
J: TRBJ2-5
size: NA
D: NA
DNA: TGCAGCGGCTTCCTACAGGGCATACTAGGGGAGACCCAGTACTTC
CDR3: CSGFLQGILGETQYF

V: TRBV5-1
J: TRBJ2-3
size: many
D: TRBD1
DNA: TGCGCCAGCAGCTTGGCACCAGTGGGACGTGACAGGGTGTTTCGAACAGATACGCAGTATTTT
CDR3: CASSLAPVGRDRVFRTDTQYF

V: TRBV6-2/TRBV6-3
J: TRBJ2-7
size: many
D: NA
DNA: TGTGCCAGCAGTTACCCCGGGACTCCAAAGGGCGTGCAGTACTTC
CDR3: CASSYPGTPKGVQYF

V: TRBV5-5
J: TRBJ2-7
size: many
D: NA
DNA: TGTGCCAGCAGCTTGGGTGGACATAGCTCCTACGAGCAGTACTTC
CDR3: CASSLGGHSSYEQYF